This T cell receptor beta chain was sequenced during a study of cytomegalovirus exposure and HLA in healthy donors. Study-level points and caveats: CMV serostatus was the only immune exposure information that was available. A later analysis linked a missense variant in DCLRE1C to the trimming of TCR beta V and J genes. Some V segments (TRBV6-2 and TRBV6-3 among them) were excluded as indistinguishable.

A note on this clone: Antigen unknown.

Both 60 Vbeta primers and 13 Jbeta primers went into the PCR. This table comes from immunoSEQ multiplex PCR, and its TCRdb copy is limited to in-frame clones, with some not included. This sample has about 160,000 clones; roughly 73% occur once, and the top ten carry 1.6%. This CDR3 is 13 amino acids long. Germline V gene data show CDR1 as MDHEN and CDR2 as SYDVKM. Trimming at V came to 8 bases and at J to 2 bases, leaving 1 base not matched to a gene. V gene TRBV28 combines with J gene TRBJ2-1, with 9 bases lining up with TRBD2. The sequenced material came from PBMCs. The TCR comes from a woman aged 18-30 years in good health and CMV-seronegative. CDR3 sequence reads: CASAGGPYNEQFF. In DNA form, the CDR3 reads TGTGCCAGCGCGGGAGGGCCCTACAATGAGCAGTTCTTC. Drawing the rest from reference TRBV28 and TRBJ2-1, the complete variable domain is DVKVTQSSRYLVKRTGEKVFLECVQDMDHENMFWYRQDPGLGLRLIYFSYDVKMKEKGDIPEGYSVSREKKERFSLILESASTNQTSMYLCASAGGPYNEQFFGPGTRLTVL.